This T cell receptor (beta chain) was recovered during a study of T cell repertoires in cytomegalovirus infection (dated by TCRdb to the late 2010s). About the study as a whole: Donor HLA type was relevant to the analysis, as public TCR beta signatures indicated carriage of CMV infection together with the matching HLA type.

Note on this clonotype: What antigen it recognizes has not been identified. Base qualities are not provided; no much larger clone lies one nucleotide away.

The sample was run on an Illumina HiSeq 1500. The raw public reads went through TCRdb reprocessing: fastp at Q25, MiXCR clone calling, in-frame beta chains kept. Entries that share a CDR3 protein sequence are merged under the most common genes and DNA. Within this sample are 300,000 or so distinct CDR3 sequences, with about 26% of them counted one time only. The ten largest clonotypes hold approximately 15% of the sample. In the germline V gene, CDR1 corresponds to SNHLY and CDR2 to FYNNEI. Trimming accounts for 7 bases at V and 9 bases at J, while the number of junction bases matched to no gene is 16. The cysteine opens and the phenylalanine closes a CDR3 of 16 amino acids. Only the CDR3 portion is preserved as DNA: 48 bases, with reading frame beginning at the first base. Beyond this particular receptor, the publication reports: In both this cohort and an independent cohort of more than 350 donors, the cumulative frequency of public TCR beta family members distinguished carriers of CMV infection plus the relevant HLA type. In the ex vivo response, HLA-C-restricted CMV-specific TCR beta clonotypes were dominant, and in two of eight donors the single most frequent clonotype came from this HLA-C-restricted group.

Sequencing was carried out using PBMCs. This clonotype originated in a human donor in good health (CMV status not recorded). Some clones in this sample may be carry-over from other donors' samples. Recombination linked TRBV2 to TRBJ2-1, with 9 bases in between that match TRBD2. The nucleotide sequence is TGTGCCAGCAAGTCCCACGCGGGAGGGCCAATTACTGAGCAGTTCTTC. Its protein is CASKSHAGGPITEQFF.